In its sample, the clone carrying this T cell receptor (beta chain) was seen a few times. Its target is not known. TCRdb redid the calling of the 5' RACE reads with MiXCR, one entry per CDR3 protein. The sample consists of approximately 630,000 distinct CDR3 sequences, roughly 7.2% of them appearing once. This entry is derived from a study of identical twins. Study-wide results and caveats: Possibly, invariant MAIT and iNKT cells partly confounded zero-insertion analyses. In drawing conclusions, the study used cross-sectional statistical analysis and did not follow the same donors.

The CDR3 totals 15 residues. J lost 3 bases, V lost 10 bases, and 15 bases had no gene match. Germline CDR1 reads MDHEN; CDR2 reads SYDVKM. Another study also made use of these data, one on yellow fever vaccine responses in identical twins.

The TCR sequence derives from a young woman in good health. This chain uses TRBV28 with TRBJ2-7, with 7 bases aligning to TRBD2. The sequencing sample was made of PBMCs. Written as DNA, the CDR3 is TGTGCCACCACCCCAAACCGGGACTACAACTACGAGCAGTACTTC. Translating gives CATTPNRDYNYEQYF.